This T cell receptor (beta chain) stems from a study of cytomegalovirus exposure and HLA in healthy donors. Germline-derived CDR1 and CDR2 are MNHEY and SVGAGI. This CDR3 comprises 14 residues. J gave up 4 bases and V 6 bases, and 6 bases lay outside the gene matches. This clone was seen only a few times. Primers: 60 Vbeta forward and 13 Jbeta reverse. In the study's own analysis: Some 10 million shared chains were among the approximately 82 million unique TCR beta chains that a later analysis counted. Sequencing used immunoSEQ multiplex PCR; TCRdb keeps in-frame clones, though not all of them. V and J calls and clone size follow that table, whereas D and trimming were derived from the DNA. The repertoire holds under 150,000 clones, with 80% to 90% as singletons.

The clonotype was recovered from a boy between 2 and 15 years old in good health and CMV-seronegative. Sequencing was performed on PBMCs. The chain carries TRBV6-5 and TRBJ2-3; 8 bases agree with TRBD2. The CDR3, as DNA: TGTGCCAGCAGGGCGGGACTAGGCCCAGATACGCAGTATTTT. Protein sequence: CASRAGLGPDTQYF.